The TCR beta chain under discussion was sequenced for a study of shared clonotypes between healthy human individuals. Study-wide results and limits: The sharing of roughly 5% of naive CD4 clonotypes was seen across a few donors.

About this clone itself: Its antigen is undetermined.

Germline V gene data show CDR1 as SGDLS and CDR2 as YYNGEE. V dropped 0 bases and J dropped 2; count of bases not matched to a gene: 7. The CDR3 runs to 18 residues. Sequencing used immunoSEQ multiplex PCR; TCRdb keeps in-frame clones, though not all of them. The sample has about 1 million clones; approximately 72% are singletons. The chain has TRBV9 and TRBJ1-4; TRBD1 aligns across 10 bases. Sequenced: memory CD4+ T cells sorted from blood. Subset meaning: CD45RA-negative fraction. This TCR was recovered from a man between 18 and 29 years old in good health. The CDR3 sequence is CASSVGQGAQSTNEKLFF. The CDR3 DNA reads as TGTGCCAGCAGCGTAGGACAGGGGGCGCAGAGCACTAATGAAAAACTGTTTTTT.